One sample yielded the 20 T cell receptor beta chains listed below, sequenced in a study of identical twins. TCRdb fed the 5' RACE reads into MiXCR, producing one record per CDR3 protein. The top ten clones hold roughly 0.91% of a sample with about 520,000 distinct CDR3 sequences, 22% of them seen once. This sample was also put to use in a study of T cells expressing NK-cell markers.

Sequenced input: CD4+ T cells sorted from blood. These receptors were collected from a young woman in good health.

This sequence joins TRBV5-1 and TRBJ1-1; D is possibly TRBD1 (6 bases). V lost 4 bases, J lost 1 base, and 17 bases lay in between. CDR3 length equals 16 residues. Germline CDR1 reads SGHRS; CDR2 reads YFSETQ. As DNA, the CDR3 is TGCGCCAGCAGCACCGGAGGGGGTCGTAGGAACACTGAAGCTTTCTTT. Its protein product is CASSTGGGRRNTEAFF.

This clonotype has only a few counts. One end of the junction does not line up with germline, which may come from a read error. The V call is TRBV6-2 or TRBV6-3, the J call TRBJ2-5; TRBD2 is a possible D gene (7 bases). The CDR3 extends over 13 amino acids. Germline V gene lookup returns CDR1 MNHEY and CDR2 SVGEGT. CDR3 region: CASRRGGGETQYF. The DNA of the CDR3 is TGCGCCAGCAGGAGGGGGGGCGGTGAGACCCAGTACTTC.

In this sample, this clonotype turned up a few times. The V call is TRBV5-1, the J call TRBJ2-1; TRBD2 matches at 13 bases. Per germline, CDR1 SGHRS and CDR2 YFSETQ. J lost 6 bases, V lost 4 bases, and 7 bases had no gene match. This CDR3 has 16 amino acids. The chain's CDR3 is CASSVPGTSGANEQFF. CDR3 in DNA: TGCGCCAGCAGCGTCCCCGGGACTAGCGGGGCCAATGAGCAGTTCTTC.

The gene calls are TRBV20-1 and TRBJ2-3; TRBD2 agrees at 7 bases. CDR3 length equals 15 residues. The V segment lost 2 bases and the J segment 4 bases; nucleotides outside the gene matches: 9. Germline V lookup: CDR1 DFQATT, CDR2 SNEGSKA (reference sequence). This chain's CDR3 is CSARIWRERADTQYF. CDR3 in DNA: TGCAGTGCTAGAATTTGGCGGGAGCGAGCAGATACGCAGTATTTT.

This chain uses TRBV10-3 with TRBJ2-3; D is ambiguous. Germline-derived CDR1 and CDR2 are ENHRY and SYGVKD. This CDR3 spans 14 amino acids. Trimming took 10 bases from V and 4 from J, leaving 18 bases between them. This CDR3 reads CATLPRPAADTQYF. The CDR3, as DNA: TGTGCCACCCTCCCTCGGCCTGCGGCAGATACGCAGTATTTT.

The chain is built from TRBV9 and TRBJ2-5, with TRBD1 matching 8 bases. The J segment lost 3 bases and the V segment lost 6 bases, leaving 10 bases of the junction unmatched. From germline, CDR1 is SGDLS and CDR2 YYNGEE. This CDR3 has 15 residues. CDR3 protein: CASTLRGRPEETQYF. The CDR3 nucleotides read TGTGCCAGCACCCTCAGGGGGCGCCCCGAAGAGACCCAGTACTTC.

This clonotype was found a few times. The chain links TRBV10-3 to TRBJ1-4; D perhaps matches TRBD1 (6 bases). This CDR3 is built from 15 residues. Trimming took 10 bases from V and 0 from J, leaving 15 bases between them. Germline CDR1 and CDR2: ENHRY and SYGVKD. CDR3 DNA sequence: TGTGCCACCCAAGATACAGGGACAACTAATGAAAAACTGTTTTTT. It encodes CATQDTGTTNEKLFF.

The rearrangement joins TRBV3-1 to TRBJ1-2; the D is unclear. Deletions cut 3 bases from V and 7 bases from J, with 9 bases between. The CDR3 is made up of 12 amino acids. The germline CDR1 and CDR2 sequences are LGHDT and YNNKEL (reference sequence). The CDR3 DNA reads TGTGCCAGCAGCCAGGGAGCCAGTGGCTACACCTTC. As protein: CASSQGASGYTF.

The V gene is TRBV7-9, the J gene TRBJ1-1; D not resolved. V was clipped by 5 bases and J by 5 bases, with 9 bases between them. The CDR3 sequence is 12 residues long. Germline V lookup: CDR1 SEHNR, CDR2 FQNEAQ (reference sequence). The CDR3 loop is CASSEGRTEAFF. The CDR3 nucleotides read TGTGCCAGCAGCGAGGGCCGAACTGAAGCTTTCTTT.

This clonotype occurred once. V and J are TRBV18 and TRBJ2-5; D gene ambiguous. CDR3 length equals 13 residues. Trimming removed 3 bases at V and 5 bases at J, with 10 bases between. Germline V gene data show CDR1 as KGHSH and CDR2 as LQKENI. The CDR3, as DNA: TGTGCCAGCTCACCCTCCGCTTTGGAGACCCAGTACTTC. Encoded protein: CASSPSALETQYF.

The chain has TRBV5-1 and TRBJ1-6; 8 bases match TRBD1. The V and J ends lost 0 bases and 10 bases, in that order; junction bases with no gene match: 3. Per germline, CDR1 SGHRS and CDR2 YFSETQ. CDR3 length: 14 residues. Here the CDR3 reads CASSLGQGKSPLHF. CDR3 nucleotides: TGCGCCAGCAGCTTGGGACAGGGGAAATCACCCCTCCACTTT.

The chain couples TRBV11-3 to TRBJ1-1, with TRBD1 matching 7 bases. CDR3 length equals 13 residues. Per germline, CDR1 SGHNT and CDR2 YENEEA. The V and J ends lost 5 bases and 11 bases, in that order; junction bases with no gene match: 11. The DNA for the CDR3 is TGTGCCAGCAGCCTTACAACACAGGGGATGGCTTTCTTT. This translates into CASSLTTQGMAFF.

This clonotype was seen repeatedly, ten times or more. The V gene is TRBV27, the J gene TRBJ1-2, with D perhaps TRBD1 (6 bases). This CDR3 is 14 amino acids long. Germline CDR1 reads MNHEY; CDR2 reads SMNVEV (reference sequence). V lost 5 bases to trimming and J lost 2 bases, with 12 bases between them. DNA for the CDR3: TGTGCCAGCAGTCACCGGACAGCGAACTATGGCTACACCTTC. This gives the protein CASSHRTANYGYTF.

This clonotype was detected a few times. The chain is built from TRBV20-1 and TRBJ2-3, with 10 bases aligning to TRBD2. The CDR3 spans 17 residues. Germline CDR1 reads DFQATT; CDR2 reads SNEGSKA (reference sequence). With V trimmed by 5 bases and J by 5 bases, 16 bases remained unmatched. CDR3 residues: CSAGGWESGRAQDTQYF. The CDR3 nucleotides are TGCAGTGCTGGGGGTTGGGAGAGCGGGAGGGCCCAAGATACGCAGTATTTT.

The chain combines TRBV20-1 with TRBJ2-3; 7 nucleotides align to TRBD2. Germline CDR1 reads DFQATT; CDR2 reads SNEGSKA (reference sequence). With V trimmed by 5 bases and J by 3 bases, 2 bases remained unmatched. This CDR3 spans 12 amino acids. The CDR3 protein is CSAYSGTDTQYF. CDR3 bases: TGCAGTGCTTATAGCGGGACAGATACGCAGTATTTT.

There are a few counts of this clonotype. V is TRBV4-2 and J is TRBJ2-1; TRBD1 or TRBD2 may be the D gene (5 bases each). Germline V gene lookup returns CDR1 LGHNA and CDR2 YNFKEQ. Trimming removed 1 base from V and 6 bases from J, with 10 bases in between. This CDR3 has 14 amino acids. The CDR3, as DNA: TGTGCCAGCAGCCAAGTGGAGAGGGGCAATGAGCAGTTCTTC. This gives the protein CASSQVERGNEQFF.

The chain is built from TRBV9 and TRBJ2-3; TRBD2 agrees at 15 bases. The CDR3 sequence is 16 residues long. J was trimmed by 7 bases and V by 4 bases; bases with no gene match: 7. Germline CDR1 and CDR2: SGDLS and YYNGEE. DNA for the CDR3: TGTGCCAGCAGCCCCTCGGGACTAGCGGGGGGATATACGCAGTATTTT. Its protein product is CASSPSGLAGGYTQYF.

This clonotype has at least ten counts. The chain has TRBV12-3 or TRBV12-4 and TRBJ2-7; 10 positions match TRBD1. V gave up 3 bases and J gave up 6 bases; unmatched junction bases: 5. There are 14 residues in the CDR3. CDR3 nucleotides: TGTGCCAGCAGTTTGACAGGGGGCCACCTCGAGCAGTACTTC. Protein product: CASSLTGGHLEQYF.

The chain is built from TRBV7-6 and TRBJ1-5; D unclear. With 1 base removed from V and 4 bases from J, the gap between germline ends came to 8 bases. CDR1 is SGHVS and CDR2 is FNYEAQ in the germline V gene. This CDR3 has 14 amino acids. The CDR3 DNA reads TGTGCCAGCAGCTTAGACGAAGGGAATCAGCCCCAGCATTTT. Translated, it gives CASSLDEGNQPQHF.

The chain couples TRBV2 to TRBJ2-7; D gene ambiguous. CDR1 and CDR2 from the germline V gene are SNHLY and FYNNEI. V was shortened by 1 base and J by 2 bases, with 9 bases between the two germline ends. The CDR3 has 14 amino acids. CDR3 DNA: TGTGCCAGCAGTGAAGGTCTCCGCACCTACGAGCAGTACTTC. Translating it yields CASSEGLRTYEQYF.